This entry describes one TCR beta chain. What antigen it recognizes has not been identified. No qualities accompany the bases; no much larger clone lies one base away. Counted from cysteine to phenylalanine, this CDR3 has 13 amino acids. Only CDR3 DNA remains: 39 bases, in frame from the first base. As encoded in the germline V gene, CDR1 is MNHEY while CDR2 is SVGAGI. The germline V and J ends show losses of 5 bases and 5 bases respectively, and no gene match explains 4 bases of the junction. This sample stems from a study of PD-1 blockade in classical Hodgkin lymphoma (TCRdb year 2020). For the wider study: Nivolumab dosing was 3 mg/kg intravenously every 2 weeks, continuing until either disease progression or unacceptable toxicity. To define a peripheral blood immune signature of response to PD-1 blockade in classical Hodgkin lymphoma, the study combined TCR beta sequencing with CyTOF.

The paper's findings and limits, for the study overall: Baseline TCR diversity was reported as lower in newly diagnosed patients than in healthy donors, and lower still in relapsed/refractory patients. Patients starting nivolumab less than 1 year after ASCT had lower diversity and were excluded from later analyses to avoid confounding by immune reconstitution. Baseline diversity similar to that of newly diagnosed patients was observed in trial patients achieving complete response, whereas significantly lower diversity was observed in partial responders and progressors. The study was restricted to a single clinical trial cohort, and the causes of repertoire differences, possibly disease activity or prior therapy, were left undefined. A significant rise by C4D1 was seen in CD4+ but not CD8+ TCR diversity (p=0.0027 vs p=0.16), with the rise being most apparent in complete responders (p=0.02).

The label giving this sample's time point can be read as: cycle 4 day 1 (C4D1), after five to seven weeks of nivolumab. All trial patients had relapsed after autologous stem cell transplantation, with cohorts A, B and C differing in prior brentuximab vedotin exposure. The trial cohort was composed of approximately 56 patients with relapsed/refractory classical Hodgkin lymphoma, for whom complete response, partial response or progressive disease was recorded as best overall response. Single-agent nivolumab was administered to trial patients in the multi-cohort phase II CheckMate 205 trial. Best overall response was determined by an independent review committee according to the 2007 International Working Group response criteria. PBMCs from the trial were collected at three points: immediately before nivolumab initiation (C1D1), and during therapy at cycle 2 day 1 and cycle 4 day 1. Peripheral blood was collected in 8 mL Vacutainer Cell Preparation Tubes, from which PBMCs were isolated by centrifugation and then cryopreserved.

The Qiagen DNeasy kit was used to extract genomic DNA both from unsorted PBMCs and from the negatively selected CD4+ and CD8+ fractions. TCR beta CDR3 regions were subjected to amplification by immunoSEQ multiplex PCR with primers that anneal to V and J segments. A synthetic immune receptor repertoire was used to minimize amplification bias, and any residual bias was removed computationally once sequencing was done. In the paper's pipeline: Custom Python scripts were used to quantify repertoire diversity as the Shannon entropy index. Unsorted, CD4+ and CD8+ repertoires were analyzed separately, except for combined analyses in which CD4+ and CD8+ sequences were merged in silico. A clone was considered expanded if an increase in frequency of at least 2-fold after treatment relative to C1D1 was found, and a pseudocount of 0.5 was applied to clones undetected at baseline. Clones with 0 or 1 copy at C1D1 were classified as singleton clones, and clones with 2 or more copies were classified as non-singleton clones. Clones expanded in unsorted samples were assigned a CD4+, CD8+ or unknown annotation through matching of protein sequences in sorted samples from the same patient. Wilcoxon tests on paired samples were used to test changes in diversity from C1D1 to C4D1. The immuneACCESS repertoire file appears here via TCRdb, limited to in-frame rearrangements. These files lack a portion of the clones; in checked studies, under half of the deficit traces to unresolved V genes, and the cause of the others is not known. V, J and clone size are taken as reported in that table, and D and trimming were inferred from the DNA itself. The sample table lists roughly 50,000 clones, 90% of them with a count of one. Clones ranked in the top ten supply over 11% of the sample.

The clonotype was recovered from a human donor with classical Hodgkin lymphoma. The sequencing here drew on peripheral blood mononuclear cells (PBMCs), taken before the fourth cycle of nivolumab. Recombination linked TRBV6-5 to TRBJ2-7, with 9 middle bases fitting TRBD1. The CDR3 reads as follows: CASSLRTGDEQYF. The DNA sequence is as follows: TGTGCCAGCAGTCTCCGGACAGGGGACGAGCAGTACTTC.